This TCR beta chain comes out of a study of naive and memory T cell subsets. The CDR3 covers 14 residues. Germline CDR1 is PRHDT and CDR2 is FYEKMQ (reference sequence). Trimming removed 0 bases from V and 3 bases from J, with 8 bases in between. Cells stained for CD3, CD4, CD8, CD45RA, CD27 and viability were sorted into four CD45RA/CD27 subsets. This clonotype was detected a few times. Both TRBC1 and TRBC2 were covered by a beta constant-region primer of two equimolar oligonucleotides. Four rounds of PCR amplified the ligated cDNA using nested alpha and beta constant-region primers plus SP2. A 12-nucleotide UMI and the SP2 primer were added to the cDNA 3' end by oligonucleotide ligation. TCRdb reprocessed the UMI-ligation and nested PCR reads via MiXCR and lists one record per CDR3 protein. In the table there are some 83,000 distinct CDR3 sequences, around 9% of which are singletons.

The sequence was obtained from a human donor in good health. The sample was naive CD8+ T cells from blood. The chain employs TRBV13 and TRBJ2-5; possible D gene TRBD1, 6 bases. CDR3 DNA: TGTGCCAGCAGCTTAGGGCACAGGGAAGAGACCCAGTACTTC. The encoded protein is CASSLGHREETQYF.